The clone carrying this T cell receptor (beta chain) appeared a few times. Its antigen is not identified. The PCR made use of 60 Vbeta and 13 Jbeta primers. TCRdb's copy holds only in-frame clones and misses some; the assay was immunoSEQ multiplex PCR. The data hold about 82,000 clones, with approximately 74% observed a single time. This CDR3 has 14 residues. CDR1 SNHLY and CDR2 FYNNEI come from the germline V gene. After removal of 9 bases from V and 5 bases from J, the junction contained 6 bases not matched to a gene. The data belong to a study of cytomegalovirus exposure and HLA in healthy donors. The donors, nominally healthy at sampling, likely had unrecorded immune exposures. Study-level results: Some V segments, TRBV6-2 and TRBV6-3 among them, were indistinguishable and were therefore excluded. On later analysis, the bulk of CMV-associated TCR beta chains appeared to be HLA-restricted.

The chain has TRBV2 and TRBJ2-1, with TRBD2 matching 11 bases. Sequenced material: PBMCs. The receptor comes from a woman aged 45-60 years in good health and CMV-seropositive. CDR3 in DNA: TGTGCCAGTCTGCTAGCGGGAGGCCACAATGAGCAGTTCTTC. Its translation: CASLLAGGHNEQFF.